One sample yielded the 14 T cell receptor beta chains listed below, sequenced in a study of OX40 agonist ivuxolimab in advanced cancers. TCRdb keeps only in-frame clones here, not all; method: immunoSEQ multiplex PCR. The sample lists approximately 82,000 clones; about 85% were seen once. Material: CD4+ or CD8+ T cells sorted from blood, obtained in a trial of the OX40 agonist ivuxolimab. All receptors derive from an adult with an advanced solid tumor such as melanoma, head and neck, liver or kidney cancer.

About this clone: The same CDR3 also results from other DNA sequences found in this sample. The chain uses TRBV19 and TRBJ1-2, with 9 bases lining up with TRBD1. From germline, CDR1 is LNHDA and CDR2 SQIVND (reference sequence). J was trimmed by 4 bases and V by 4 bases; bases with no gene match: 1. The CDR3 is 13 amino acids. The CDR3 nucleotides are TGTGCCAGTAGTAGGACAGGGGTCTATGGCTACACCTTC. This codes for CASSRTGVYGYTF.

The chain has TRBV6-5 and TRBJ1-1, with D uncertain. Germline assignment: CDR1 MNHEY and CDR2 SVGAGI. Trimming removed 6 bases from V and 6 bases from J, with 14 bases in between. The CDR3 is made up of 13 amino acids. The CDR3 DNA sequence: TGTGCCAGCAGGACACTCACTGTGCCTGAAGCTTTCTTT. This encodes CASRTLTVPEAFF.

The chain joins TRBV23-1 to TRBJ2-2; D is uncertain. TRBV23-1 is reported as an ORF; its role is uncertain. V was clipped by 2 bases and J by 5 bases, with 21 bases between them. The CDR3 consists of 18 residues. DNA for the CDR3: TGCGCCAGCAGTCAAATCGTAGACCGACCGGGTCGAACCGGGGAGCTGTTTTTT. Its protein is CASSQIVDRPGRTGELFF.

The chain uses TRBV28 and TRBJ1-1; possibly TRBD1 for D (6 bases). The CDR3 has 13 amino acids. CDR1 is MDHEN, CDR2 SYDVKM, per germline. Trimming stripped 7 bases from V and 3 bases from J, with 12 bases between. DNA of the CDR3: TGTGCCAGCAAACGGGGGGCTGACACTGAAGCTTTCTTT. Translation: CASKRGADTEAFF.

This clone was recorded only once. The CDR3, as DNA: TGTGCCAGCAGCCCCAAGGAGAAGAATTCACCCCTCCACTTT. Its translation: CASSPKEKNSPLHF. The gene calls are TRBV5-6 and TRBJ1-6; D not certain. Germline V lookup: CDR1 SGHDT, CDR2 YYEEEE. The CDR3 is 14 amino acids. V was shortened by 4 bases and J by 7 bases, with 12 bases between the two germline ends.

A remark on this clone: A junction boundary mismatches the germline segment, possibly from a read error. V usage is TRBV7-7 and J usage is TRBJ1-1; D not resolved. This CDR3 spans 13 amino acids. CDR1 is SSHAT and CDR2 is FNYEAQ in the germline V gene (reference sequence). As DNA, the CDR3 is TGTGCTAGCAGTAACCAGCCCGGCGCAGAAGCTTTCTTT. It yields the protein CASSNQPGAEAFF.

The chain employs TRBV10-3 and TRBJ2-7; 10 bases align to TRBD1. The CDR3 extends over 14 amino acids. V trimming: 7 bases; J trimming: 2 bases; junction bases outside the gene matches: 5. Germline CDR1 and CDR2: ENHRY and SYGVKD. Here the CDR3 DNA reads TGTGCCATCAACGGGGACAGGGGAACCTACGAGCAGTACTTC. Translated: CAINGDRGTYEQYF.

The V and J genes are TRBV10-3 and TRBJ2-1; D gene ambiguous. The CDR3 length is 15 residues. Germline CDR1 and CDR2: ENHRY and SYGVKD. Trimming pared 5 bases from V and 0 bases from J, leaving 11 bases between. CDR3 bases: TGTGCCATCAGTCGGACGGCGAGCTCCTACAATGAGCAGTTCTTC. As protein: CAISRTASSYNEQFF.

V and J are TRBV6-1 and TRBJ1-3; maybe TRBD1 (6 bases). Germline assignment: CDR1 MNHNS and CDR2 SASEGT. V lost 6 bases, J lost 5 bases, and 14 bases lay in between. This CDR3 comprises 14 residues. CDR3 coding DNA: TGTGCCAGCAGCCTCTCGGGACATCGAAACACCATATATTTT. The encoded protein is CASSLSGHRNTIYF.

The chain couples TRBV5-4 to TRBJ2-3; 8 bases align to TRBD1. The J segment lost 6 bases and the V segment lost 5 bases, leaving 8 bases of the junction unmatched. This CDR3 contains 14 residues. Germline assignment: CDR1 SGHNT and CDR2 YYREEE (reference sequence). In DNA, the CDR3 is TGTGCCAGCAGTTCACAGGGGGGCTTTGATACGCAGTATTTT. Its translation is CASSSQGGFDTQYF.

The chain has TRBV28 and TRBJ1-1, with 11 nucleotides matching TRBD1. The germline V gene encodes CDR1 MDHEN and CDR2 SYDVKM. V was pared by 7 bases and J by 4 bases, with 8 bases of the junction left unmatched. This CDR3 region has 15 residues. The CDR3 protein is CASTLGDRGGTEAFF. The CDR3 nucleotides read TGTGCCAGCACCCTTGGGGACAGGGGGGGCACTGAAGCTTTCTTT.

This rearrangement joins TRBV28 to TRBJ2-3; tentatively, D is TRBD2 (6 bases). V lost 6 bases and J lost 1, with 11 bases in between. The CDR3 is made up of 14 amino acids. Germline V gene data show CDR1 as MDHEN and CDR2 as SYDVKM. The CDR3 sequence: CASSLIAGTDTQYF. The CDR3 DNA reads as TGTGCCAGCAGCTTAATAGCGGGCACAGATACGCAGTATTTT.

The CDR3 spells CASSPDRGGDTQYF. The CDR3 DNA is TGTGCCAGCAGCCCGGACAGGGGGGGGGATACGCAGTATTTT. This chain uses TRBV11-1 with TRBJ2-3, with 10 bases that match TRBD1. CDR1 SGHAT and CDR2 FQDESV come from the germline V gene (reference sequence). V lost 5 bases and J lost 6; bases outside the gene matches: 5. The CDR3 runs 14 residues.

The chain carries TRBV28 and TRBJ2-7; possible D gene TRBD1, 5 bases. The ends were cut back, 6 bases at V and 3 bases at J, with 18 bases in the middle. Germline CDR1 reads MDHEN; CDR2 reads SYDVKM. The CDR3 runs to 15 residues. CDR3 protein: CASSPAGKWDYEQYF. Written as DNA, the CDR3 is TGTGCCAGCAGCCCGGCAGGGAAGTGGGACTACGAGCAGTACTTC.